These 8 T cell receptor beta chains were sequenced from one sample in a study of neoadjuvant anti-PD-1 for oral cavity cancer. The table came from immunoSEQ multiplex PCR; TCRdb's copy has only in-frame clones and leaves some out. The sample yields around 13,000 clones, roughly 60% seen once. The sample was PBMCs, taken before nivolumab (anti-PD-1) treatment. The source of these receptors is a person aged 35 to 85 with oral cavity squamous cell carcinoma.

The chain couples TRBV5-6 to TRBJ2-1; no clear D gene. The CDR3 has 16 amino acids. The V end lost 4 bases, the J end lost 3 bases, and 17 bases lay between the germline ends. Germline V gene data show CDR1 as SGHDT and CDR2 as YYEEEE. CDR3 region: CASSGAGTIYYNEQFF. CDR3 in DNA: TGTGCCAGCAGCGGCGCAGGAACAATTTACTACAATGAGCAGTTCTTC.

The chain joins TRBV6-5 to TRBJ2-1, with D perhaps matching TRBD1 or TRBD2 (5 bases each). Germline V gene lookup returns CDR1 MNHEY and CDR2 SVGAGI. The V and J ends lost 11 bases and 16 bases respectively, with 18 bases between them. The CDR3 runs 10 residues. Written as DNA, the CDR3 is TGTGCCTCCAGAGGGCAGGGTACTTTCTTC. Translation: CASRGQGTFF.

The V gene is TRBV6-5, the J gene TRBJ2-3; D perhaps matches TRBD2 (5 bases). The CDR3 covers 15 residues. CDR1 is MNHEY, CDR2 SVGAGI, per germline. Trimming shortened V by 0 bases and J by 2 bases, and 9 bases separated the two germline ends. CDR3: CASSYSGANTDTQYF. Written as DNA, the CDR3 is TGTGCCAGCAGTTACTCGGGAGCCAACACAGATACGCAGTATTTT.

This sequence joins TRBV5-1 and TRBJ1-6; D is perhaps TRBD1 (5 bases). The CDR3 runs 15 residues. Deletions cut 2 bases from V and 5 bases from J, with 11 bases between. Germline CDR1 SGHRS, CDR2 YFSETQ. The CDR3: CASSFEGRDNSPLHF. The CDR3 bases are TGCGCCAGCAGCTTTGAGGGCAGGGATAATTCACCCCTCCACTTT.

This clone turned up a few times. The J gene is TRBJ1-6, the V gene TRBV6-1; no clear D. Looked up from germline, CDR1 is MNHNS and CDR2 is SASEGT. CDR3 length equals 14 residues. Trimming pared 4 bases from V and 6 bases from J, leaving 10 bases between. In nucleotides, the CDR3 is TGTGCCAGCAGTGGCAGGTCTCTTAATTCACCCCTCCACTTT. Its protein product is CASSGRSLNSPLHF.

The chain is built from TRBV7-9 and TRBJ2-7; 8 bases are a match to TRBD2. The CDR3 runs 15 residues. V dropped 0 bases and J dropped 2; count of bases not matched to a gene: 3. Germline loops: CDR1 SEHNR, CDR2 FQNEAQ (reference sequence). As DNA, the CDR3 is TGTGCCAGCAGCTTAGCGGCGGGGGGAGCCTACGAGCAGTACTTC. Residues: CASSLAAGGAYEQYF.

J is TRBJ2-1 and V is TRBV6-4, with 8 bases that match TRBD2. Germline V lookup: CDR1 MRHNA, CDR2 SNTAGT. The junction had 5 bases not matched to a gene; V was cut back by 4 bases and J by 6 bases. The CDR3 spans 14 residues. CDR3 nucleotide sequence: TGTGCCAGCAGTGGAGGGACTAGAGGCAATGAGCAGTTCTTC. Amino acids: CASSGGTRGNEQFF.

This clone was detected only a few times. V usage is TRBV4-1 and J usage is TRBJ1-1; D possibly corresponds to TRBD1 (6 bases). Germline assignment: CDR1 MGHRA and CDR2 YSYEKL. The CDR3 is 15 residues long. V lost 4 bases, J lost 2 bases, and 14 bases lay in between. CDR3 amino acids: CASSPLQGSNTEAFF. CDR3 in DNA: TGCGCCAGCAGCCCTCTACAGGGATCTAACACTGAAGCTTTCTTT.